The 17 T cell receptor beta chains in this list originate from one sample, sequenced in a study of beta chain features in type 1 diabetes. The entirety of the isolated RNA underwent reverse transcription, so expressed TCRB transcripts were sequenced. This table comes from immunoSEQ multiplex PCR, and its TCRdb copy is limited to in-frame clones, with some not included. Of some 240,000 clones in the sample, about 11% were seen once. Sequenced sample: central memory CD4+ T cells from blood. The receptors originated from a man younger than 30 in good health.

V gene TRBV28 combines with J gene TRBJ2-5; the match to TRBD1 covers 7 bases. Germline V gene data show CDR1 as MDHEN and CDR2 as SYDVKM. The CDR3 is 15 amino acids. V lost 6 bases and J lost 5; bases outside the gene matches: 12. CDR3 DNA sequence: TGTGCCAGCAGGGTCTCGGGACAGCTTCGGGAGACCCAGTACTTC. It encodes CASRVSGQLRETQYF.

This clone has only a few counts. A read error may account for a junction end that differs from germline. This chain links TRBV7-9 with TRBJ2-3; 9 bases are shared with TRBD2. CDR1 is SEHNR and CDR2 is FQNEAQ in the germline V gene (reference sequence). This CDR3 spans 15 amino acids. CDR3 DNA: TGTGCCAGCAGCGTAGCGGGAGTCAACACAGATACGCAGTATTTT. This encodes CASSVAGVNTDTQYF.

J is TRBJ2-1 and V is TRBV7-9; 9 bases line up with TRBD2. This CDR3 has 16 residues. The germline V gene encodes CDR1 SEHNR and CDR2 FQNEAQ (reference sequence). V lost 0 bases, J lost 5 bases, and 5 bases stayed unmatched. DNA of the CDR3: TGTGCCAGCAGCTTAGCCCTAGCGGGATCTCACAATGAGCAGTTCTTC. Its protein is CASSLALAGSHNEQFF.

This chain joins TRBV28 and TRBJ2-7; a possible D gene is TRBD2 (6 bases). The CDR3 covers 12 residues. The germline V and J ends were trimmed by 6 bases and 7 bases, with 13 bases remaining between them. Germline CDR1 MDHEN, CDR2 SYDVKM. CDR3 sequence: CASSSQGLEQYF. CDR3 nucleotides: TGTGCCAGCAGCAGTCAGGGACTTGAGCAGTACTTC. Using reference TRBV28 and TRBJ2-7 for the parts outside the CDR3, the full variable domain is DVKVTQSSRYLVKRTGEKVFLECVQDMDHENMFWYRQDPGLGLRLIYFSYDVKMKEKGDIPEGYSVSREKKERFSLILESASTNQTSMYLCASSSQGLEQYFGPGTRLTVT.

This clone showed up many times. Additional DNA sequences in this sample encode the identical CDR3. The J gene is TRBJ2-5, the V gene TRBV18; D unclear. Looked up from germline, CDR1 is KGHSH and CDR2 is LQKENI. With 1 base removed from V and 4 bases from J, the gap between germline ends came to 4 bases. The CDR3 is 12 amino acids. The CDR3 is CASSPLGETQYF. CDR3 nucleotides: TGTGCCAGCTCACCACTGGGAGAGACCCAGTACTTC.

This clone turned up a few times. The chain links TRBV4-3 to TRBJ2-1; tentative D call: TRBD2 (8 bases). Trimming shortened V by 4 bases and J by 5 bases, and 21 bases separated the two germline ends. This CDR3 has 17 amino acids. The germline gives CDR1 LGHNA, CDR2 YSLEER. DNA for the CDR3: TGCGCCAGCAGCCTCCTAGGGGGCGGGACTAGTCACAATGAGCAGTTCTTC. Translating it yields CASSLLGGGTSHNEQFF.

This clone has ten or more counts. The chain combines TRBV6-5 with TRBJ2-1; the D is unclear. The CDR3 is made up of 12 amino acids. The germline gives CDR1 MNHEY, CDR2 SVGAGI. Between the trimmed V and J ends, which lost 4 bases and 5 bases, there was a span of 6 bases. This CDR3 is CASSFSNNEQFF. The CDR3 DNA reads TGTGCCAGCAGTTTCAGCAACAATGAGCAGTTCTTC.

CDR3 bases: TGCGCCAGCAGCTCACCACAAGGGGAACAAGAGACCCAGTACTTC. This encodes CASSSPQGEQETQYF. J is TRBJ2-5 and V is TRBV5-1; the D gene is possibly TRBD1 (5 bases). This CDR3 is built from 15 residues. Looked up from germline, CDR1 is SGHRS and CDR2 is YFSETQ. Trimming pared 3 bases from V and 2 bases from J, leaving 14 bases between.

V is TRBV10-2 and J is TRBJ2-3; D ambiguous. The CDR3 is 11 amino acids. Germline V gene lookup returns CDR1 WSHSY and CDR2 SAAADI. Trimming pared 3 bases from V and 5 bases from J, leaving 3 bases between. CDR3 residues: CASSEGDTQYF. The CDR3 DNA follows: TGCGCCAGCAGTGAAGGAGATACGCAGTATTTT.

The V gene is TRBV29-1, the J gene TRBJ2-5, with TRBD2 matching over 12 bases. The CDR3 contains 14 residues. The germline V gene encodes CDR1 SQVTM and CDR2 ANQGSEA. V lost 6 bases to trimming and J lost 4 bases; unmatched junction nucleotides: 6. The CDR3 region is CSVRTSGKGETQYF. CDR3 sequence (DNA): TGCAGCGTGCGGACTAGCGGGAAGGGAGAGACCCAGTACTTC.

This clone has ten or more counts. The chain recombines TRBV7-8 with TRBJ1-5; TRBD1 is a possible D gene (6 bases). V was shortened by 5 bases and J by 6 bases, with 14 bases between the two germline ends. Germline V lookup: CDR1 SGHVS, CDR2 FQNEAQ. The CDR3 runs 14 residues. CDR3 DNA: TGTGCCAGCAGCCCGACAGGCCGCGGTCAGCCCCAGCATTTT. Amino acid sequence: CASSPTGRGQPQHF.

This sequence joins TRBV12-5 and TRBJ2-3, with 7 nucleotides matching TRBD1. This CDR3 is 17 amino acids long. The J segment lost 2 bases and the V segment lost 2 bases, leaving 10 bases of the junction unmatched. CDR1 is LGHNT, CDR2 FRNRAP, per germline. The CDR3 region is CASGLSHSGGNTDTQYF. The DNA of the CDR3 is TGTGCTAGTGGTTTGTCCCATTCAGGGGGTAACACAGATACGCAGTATTTT.

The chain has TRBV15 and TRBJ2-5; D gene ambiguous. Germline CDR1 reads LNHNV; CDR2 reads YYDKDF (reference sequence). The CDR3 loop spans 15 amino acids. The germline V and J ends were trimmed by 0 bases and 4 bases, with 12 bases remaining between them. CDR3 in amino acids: CATSREDLGRETQYF. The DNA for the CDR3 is TGTGCCACCAGCAGAGAGGACCTTGGAAGAGAGACCCAGTACTTC.

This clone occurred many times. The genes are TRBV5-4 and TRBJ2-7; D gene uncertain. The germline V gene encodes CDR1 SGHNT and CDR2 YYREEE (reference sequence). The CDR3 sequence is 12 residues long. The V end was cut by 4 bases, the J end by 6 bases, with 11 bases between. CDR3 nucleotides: TGTGCCAGCAGCACACAAGCCTCCGAGCAGTACTTC. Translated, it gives CASSTQASEQYF.

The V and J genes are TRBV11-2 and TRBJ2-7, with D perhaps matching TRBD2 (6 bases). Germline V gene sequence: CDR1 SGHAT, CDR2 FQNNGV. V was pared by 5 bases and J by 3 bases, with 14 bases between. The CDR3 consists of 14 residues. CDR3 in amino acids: CASSPTGTHYEQYF. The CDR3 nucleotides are TGTGCCAGCAGCCCCACCGGGACTCACTACGAGCAGTACTTC.

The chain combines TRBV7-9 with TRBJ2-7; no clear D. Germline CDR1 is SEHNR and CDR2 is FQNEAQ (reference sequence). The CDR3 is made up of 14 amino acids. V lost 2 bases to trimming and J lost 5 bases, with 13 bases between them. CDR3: CASSLTERSDEQYF. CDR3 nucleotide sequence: TGTGCCAGCAGCTTAACAGAGCGTTCGGACGAGCAGTACTTC. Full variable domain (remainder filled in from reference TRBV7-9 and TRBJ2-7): DTGVSQNPRHKITKRGQNVTFRCDPISEHNRLYWYRQTLGQGPEFLTYFQNEAQLEKSRLLSDRFSAERPKGSFSTLEIQRTEQGDSAMYLCASSLTERSDEQYFGPGTRLTVT.

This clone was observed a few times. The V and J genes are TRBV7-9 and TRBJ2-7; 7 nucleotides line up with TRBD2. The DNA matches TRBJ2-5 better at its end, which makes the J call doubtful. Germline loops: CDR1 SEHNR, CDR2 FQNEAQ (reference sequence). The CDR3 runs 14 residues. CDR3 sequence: CASSLVGGQETQYF. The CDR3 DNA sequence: TGTGCCAGCAGCTTGGTGGGGGGGCAAGAGACCCAGTACTTC.